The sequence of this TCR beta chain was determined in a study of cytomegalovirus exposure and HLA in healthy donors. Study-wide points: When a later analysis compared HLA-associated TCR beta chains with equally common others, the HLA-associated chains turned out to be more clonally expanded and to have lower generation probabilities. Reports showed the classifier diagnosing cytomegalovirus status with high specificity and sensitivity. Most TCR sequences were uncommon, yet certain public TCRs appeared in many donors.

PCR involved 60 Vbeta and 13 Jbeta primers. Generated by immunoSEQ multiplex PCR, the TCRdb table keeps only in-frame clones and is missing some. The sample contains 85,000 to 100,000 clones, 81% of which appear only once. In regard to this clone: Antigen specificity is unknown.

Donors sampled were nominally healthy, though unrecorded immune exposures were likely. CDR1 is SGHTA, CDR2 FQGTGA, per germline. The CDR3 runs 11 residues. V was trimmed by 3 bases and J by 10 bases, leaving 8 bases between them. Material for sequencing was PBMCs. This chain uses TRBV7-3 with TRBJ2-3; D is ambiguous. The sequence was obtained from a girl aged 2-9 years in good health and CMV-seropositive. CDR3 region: CASSFYKPQYF. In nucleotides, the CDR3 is TGTGCCAGCAGCTTCTATAAACCGCAGTATTTT.